A single sample is the source of the 26 T cell receptor beta chains below, sequenced in a study of response to subunit inactivated influenza vaccine. TCRdb ran MiXCR on the RT-PCR reads and lists one entry per CDR3 protein. The sample has a few hundred thousand distinct CDR3 sequences, 7.2% seen once; the top ten hold around 13%. Source: PBMCs from blood, taken less than 30 months after vaccination. The receptors were sampled from a man aged 50-75 years who received an inactivated influenza vaccine.

The rearrangement joins TRBV2 to TRBJ1-2, with TRBD1 as a possible D gene (5 bases). Trimming took off 6 bases at V and 3 bases at J, with 14 bases between the two ends. CDR1 is SNHLY, CDR2 FYNNEI, per germline. The CDR3 runs to 14 residues. The CDR3 sequence is CASRGRDAYYGYTF. In DNA, the CDR3 is TGTGCCAGCAGAGGCCGGGACGCTTACTATGGCTACACCTTC.

The rearrangement uses TRBV27 and TRBJ2-5, with D possibly being TRBD1 (5 bases). This CDR3 has 15 residues. Germline CDR1 and CDR2: MNHEY and SMNVEV (reference sequence). The germline V and J ends were trimmed by 5 bases and 2 bases, with 15 bases remaining between them. CDR3 nucleotide sequence: TGTGCCAGCAGTCCCGCGTCAGGGATTCAAGAGACCCAGTACTTC. Amino acid sequence: CASSPASGIQETQYF.

This clonotype was recorded a few times. The J gene is TRBJ1-1, the V gene TRBV27, with a tentative D call TRBD1 (6 bases). This CDR3 spans 15 amino acids. The V and J ends lost 7 bases and 3 bases respectively, with 18 bases between them. Germline loops: CDR1 MNHEY, CDR2 SMNVEV (reference sequence). Here the CDR3 reads CASTRGVGVDTEAFF. The CDR3 nucleotides are TGTGCCAGCACAAGGGGGGTGGGGGTGGACACTGAAGCTTTCTTT.

This chain connects TRBV29-1 to TRBJ2-5; a possible D gene is TRBD1 (5 bases). Germline CDR1 SQVTM, CDR2 ANQGSEA. V lost 4 bases and J 5 bases, leaving 17 bases between the germline ends. This CDR3 is 14 amino acids long. The CDR3 nucleotides read TGCAGCGTTGCTTCGGCAGGGTATAGCGAGACCCAGTACTTC. This gives the protein CSVASAGYSETQYF.

This clonotype was seen many times. The chain couples TRBV12-3 or TRBV12-4 to TRBJ1-6; D is undetermined. The CDR3 totals 14 residues. With 3 bases removed from V and 8 bases from J, the gap between germline ends came to 11 bases. Here the CDR3 reads CASSFGVGHSPLHF. As DNA, the CDR3 is TGTGCCAGCAGTTTCGGGGTCGGCCATTCACCCCTCCACTTT.

This clonotype was found a few times. The CDR3 spells CAISVGPGQGYEQYF. CDR3 in DNA: TGTGCCATCAGTGTTGGACCGGGACAGGGCTACGAGCAGTACTTC. The gene calls are TRBV10-3 and TRBJ2-7, with 9 positions matching TRBD1. The ends lost 4 bases at V and 3 bases at J; junction bases unmatched: 7. The CDR3 length is 15 residues. Per the germline V gene, CDR1 is ENHRY and CDR2 is SYGVKD.

This clonotype was seen a few times. The chain recombines TRBV4-3 with TRBJ2-3; unclear D gene. V gave up 2 bases and J gave up 6 bases, with 9 bases separating them. The CDR3 consists of 13 residues. Germline CDR1 reads LGHNA; CDR2 reads YSLEER. The CDR3 region is CASSQRARDTQYF. The CDR3 bases are TGCGCCAGCAGCCAACGGGCCCGGGATACGCAGTATTTT.

The table lists this clonotype with many counts. The gene calls are TRBV5-1 and TRBJ2-3, with D perhaps matching TRBD1 or TRBD2 (5 bases each). Per germline, CDR1 SGHRS and CDR2 YFSETQ. This CDR3 has 14 residues. The V end was cut by 4 bases, the J end by 3 bases, with 12 bases between. CDR3 residues: CASSPGHRTDTQYF. Here the CDR3 DNA reads TGCGCCAGCAGCCCGGGGCATAGGACAGATACGCAGTATTTT.

This clonotype was picked up many times. The CDR3 nucleotides are TGCGCCAGCAGCCAAACAGGGGGTGCCCTCTTAGCCAAAAACATTCAGTACTTC. This translates into CASSQTGGALLAKNIQYF. This chain connects TRBV5-1 to TRBJ2-4; 8 bases align to TRBD1. CDR1 and CDR2 from the germline V gene are SGHRS and YFSETQ. The CDR3 is made up of 18 amino acids. The ends lost 4 bases at V and 0 bases at J; junction bases unmatched: 12.

Only a few counts were recorded for this clonotype. The genes are TRBV29-1 and TRBJ2-5; D might be TRBD2 (5 bases). The V gene lost 3 bases and the J gene lost 3 bases, with 5 bases spanning the gap. CDR3 length: 11 amino acids. The germline CDR1 and CDR2 sequences are SQVTM and ANQGSEA. The CDR3 spells CSVEREETQYF. The CDR3 DNA reads as TGCAGCGTTGAGAGGGAAGAGACCCAGTACTTC.

V usage is TRBV5-5 and J usage is TRBJ2-2, with a weak D call TRBD2 (5 bases). Trimming took 5 bases from V and 4 from J, leaving 18 bases between them. The CDR3 is 16 amino acids. Germline V gene lookup returns CDR1 SGHKS and CDR2 YYEKEE (reference sequence). In DNA, the CDR3 is TGTGCCAGCAGTCCACTGCTTAGCCGGGGCACCGGGGAGCTGTTTTTT. Residues: CASSPLLSRGTGELFF.

Only a few counts were recorded for this clonotype. This chain connects TRBV12-3 or TRBV12-4 to TRBJ2-7, with a possible D match to TRBD1 (5 bases). The CDR3 contains 14 residues. V lost 6 bases, J lost 7 bases, and 19 bases lay in between. The CDR3 region is CASSPNLRVKEQYF. The CDR3 DNA is TGTGCCAGCAGCCCTAATCTCAGGGTTAAGGAGCAGTACTTC.

This clonotype appeared a few times. The J gene is TRBJ2-3, the V gene TRBV6-2 or TRBV6-3; D uncertain. Per germline, CDR1 MNHEY and CDR2 SVGEGT. The CDR3 spans 13 residues. Deletions cut 3 bases from V and 5 bases from J, with 9 bases between. CDR3 in DNA: TGTGCCAGCAGTTATGGGCAGATAGATACGCAGTATTTT. Translation: CASSYGQIDTQYF.

The chain is built from TRBV7-9 and TRBJ2-7, with D perhaps TRBD1 (5 bases). The V gene lost 0 bases and the J gene lost 2 bases, with 11 bases spanning the gap. The CDR3 is made up of 15 amino acids. In germline, CDR1 is SEHNR, CDR2 FQNEAQ (reference sequence). The chain's CDR3 is CASSLAKQVAYEQYF. In DNA, the CDR3 is TGTGCCAGCAGCTTAGCTAAACAGGTAGCCTACGAGCAGTACTTC.

At least ten counts were recorded for this clonotype. J is TRBJ2-7 and V is TRBV7-3, with D possibly being TRBD1 or TRBD2 (5 bases each). This CDR3 spans 13 amino acids. Germline CDR1 and CDR2: SGHTA and FQGTGA. The germline V and J ends were trimmed by 5 bases and 5 bases, with 13 bases remaining between them. The CDR3 bases are TGTGCCAGCAGCCCCGGGACGGGACACGAGCAGTACTTC. It codes for CASSPGTGHEQYF. The full variable domain, rest sourced from reference TRBV7-3 and TRBJ2-7, is GAGVSQTPSNKVTEKGKYVELRCDPISGHTALYWYRQSLGQGPEFLIYFQGTGAADDSGLPNDRFFAVRPEGSVSTLKIQRTERGDSAVYLCASSPGTGHEQYFGPGTRLTVT.

This clonotype was detected a few times. CDR3 in amino acids: CASSQLRRSYNEQFF. The CDR3 DNA reads TGTGCCAGCAGCCAGCTAAGACGCTCCTACAATGAGCAGTTCTTC. The rearrangement uses TRBV14 and TRBJ2-1; D gene ambiguous. The germline V gene has CDR1 SGHDN and CDR2 FVKESK. This CDR3 spans 15 amino acids. Trimming removed 3 bases from V and 0 bases from J, with 9 bases in between. Looking up the rest from reference TRBV14 and TRBJ2-1 gives the full variable domain: EAGVTQFPSHSVIEKGQTVTLRCDPISGHDNLYWYRRVMGKEIKFLLHFVKESKQDESGMPNNRFLAERTGGTYSTLKVQPAELEDSGVYFCASSQLRRSYNEQFFGPGTRLTVL.

There are a few counts of this clonotype. The chain recombines TRBV10-3 with TRBJ2-7; maybe TRBD2 (6 bases). V was cut by 0 bases and J by 6 bases, with 12 bases left in between. There are 14 residues in the CDR3. Germline CDR1 ENHRY, CDR2 SYGVKD. CDR3 nucleotide sequence: TGTGCCATCAGTGAGTCGGGGGGTCCCGGCGAGCAGTACTTC. This translates into CAISESGGPGEQYF.

The chain carries TRBV10-3 and TRBJ2-5; tentative D call: TRBD2 (6 bases). The germline gives CDR1 ENHRY, CDR2 SYGVKD. The ends were cut back, 0 bases at V and 5 bases at J, with 13 bases in the middle. The CDR3 consists of 15 residues. CDR3: CAISESRRGWETQYF. DNA for the CDR3: TGTGCCATCAGTGAGTCGAGGAGGGGCTGGGAGACCCAGTACTTC.

This clonotype came up many times. The rearrangement joins TRBV7-9 to TRBJ2-5; D is uncertain. This CDR3 comprises 13 residues. CDR1 and CDR2 from the germline V gene are SEHNR and FQNEAQ (reference sequence). V was cut by 4 bases and J by 0 bases, with 6 bases left in between. The CDR3 DNA is TGTGCCAGCAGCTCGACATACCAAGAGACCCAGTACTTC. The encoded protein is CASSSTYQETQYF.

This chain uses TRBV12-3 or TRBV12-4 with TRBJ2-2; no firm D call. The germline V and J ends were trimmed by 6 bases and 7 bases, with 9 bases remaining between them. The CDR3 is 12 residues long. The CDR3, as DNA: TGTGCCAGCAGCGCGTGGATCGGGGAGCTGTTTTTT. It yields the protein CASSAWIGELFF.

This clonotype was detected many times. The V gene is TRBV20-1, the J gene TRBJ2-6, with D tentatively TRBD1 or TRBD2 (5 bases each). Per germline, CDR1 DFQATT and CDR2 SNEGSKA (reference sequence). With 1 base removed from V and 4 bases from J, the gap between germline ends came to 8 bases. This CDR3 spans 14 amino acids. CDR3 residues: CSARVGTGANVLTF. CDR3 DNA sequence: TGCAGTGCTAGAGTAGGGACCGGGGCCAACGTCCTGACTTTC.

In this sample, this clonotype turned up a few times. The V gene is TRBV16, the J gene TRBJ2-7; D is possibly TRBD1 (5 bases). The CDR3 length is 12 residues. Trimming pared 4 bases from V and 7 bases from J, leaving 11 bases between. CDR1 and CDR2 from the germline V gene are KGHSY and FQNENV. Written as DNA, the CDR3 is TGTGCCAGCAGCCCCCCCAAGGGGGAGCAGTACTTC. Amino acids: CASSPPKGEQYF.

This clonotype was counted many times. The chain has TRBV4-3 and TRBJ1-1; perhaps TRBD1 as D (6 bases). Germline V lookup: CDR1 LGHNA, CDR2 YSLEER. Trimming shortened V by 7 bases and J by 2 bases, and 20 bases separated the two germline ends. CDR3 length: 16 residues. The CDR3 DNA follows: TGCGCCAGCACCCCTTCGGGGGGCCTCCAAAACACTGAAGCTTTCTTT. This gives the protein CASTPSGGLQNTEAFF.

V and J are TRBV11-2 and TRBJ2-7; D perhaps matches TRBD2 (6 bases). The germline V gene encodes CDR1 SGHAT and CDR2 FQNNGV. The CDR3 is made up of 14 amino acids. Between the trimmed V and J ends, which lost 5 bases and 2 bases, there was a span of 13 bases. DNA for the CDR3: TGTGCCAGCAGCCAAGGGAGGACCCCCTACGAGCAGTACTTC. Its translation: CASSQGRTPYEQYF.

This clonotype was found a few times. This CDR3 is CASSPGTPSSGNTIYF. The CDR3 DNA follows: TGCGCCAGCAGCCCCGGGACACCAAGCTCTGGAAACACCATATATTTT. V and J are TRBV5-1 and TRBJ1-3; perhaps TRBD1 as D (6 bases). The germline V gene has CDR1 SGHRS and CDR2 YFSETQ. The V gene lost 4 bases and the J gene lost 0 bases, with 14 bases spanning the gap. The CDR3 spans 16 residues.

There are a few counts of this clonotype. The chain couples TRBV4-3 to TRBJ2-4; D ambiguous. CDR1 is LGHNA and CDR2 is YSLEER in the germline V gene. V shed 0 bases and J shed 4 bases, with 4 bases lying between them. The CDR3 sequence is 13 residues long. The CDR3: CASSQDIKNIQYF. DNA of the CDR3: TGCGCCAGCAGCCAAGACATAAAAAACATTCAGTACTTC.